The clone carrying this T cell receptor (beta chain) was picked up one time. Repertoires were generated with immunoSEQ multiplex PCR, while TCRdb's copy carries only in-frame clones and drops some. The sample contains over 25,000 clones, roughly 89% of which appear only once. The CDR3 sequence is 18 residues long. These data are taken from a study of T cell changes during pregnancy in multiple sclerosis. This chain connects TRBV21-1 to TRBJ1-5; the D segment call TRBD1 is taken from the table without a DNA check. TRBV21-1 is listed as a pseudogene. The source is a female donor with multiple sclerosis, enrolled in a pregnancy study. Sequencing was performed on CD8+ T cells from peripheral blood mononuclear cells, taken before pregnancy. CDR3 region: CASSPAISGTGDCQPQHF. DNA for the CDR3: TGTGCCAGCAGCCCGGCGATTTCCGGGACAGGGGATTGTCAGCCCCAGCATTTT.